The rows below give T cell receptor beta chains drawn from one sample of a study of OX40 agonist ivuxolimab in advanced cancers. Clones were sequenced by immunoSEQ multiplex PCR, and TCRdb holds only the in-frame ones, with some missing. The sample contains 66,000 or so clones, over 60% of which appear only once. This sample comprised CD4+ or CD8+ T cells sorted from blood, obtained in a trial of the OX40 agonist ivuxolimab. The receptors here all came from an adult with an advanced solid tumor such as melanoma, head and neck, liver or kidney cancer. The conserved cysteine and the conserved F or W are not part of the CDR3 here.

TRBV6-5,TRBJ2-7,ASSYSTLGTYEQY
TRBV5-4,TRBJ1-4,ASSLSGPDEKLF
TRBV11-2,TRBJ2-7,ASSLTRGAYEQY
TRBV10-1,TRBJ1-4,ASSPRGRINPTNEKLF
TRBV28,TRBJ2-7,ASSFILDYTISSYEQY
TRBV6-6,TRBJ1-1,ASSYSGSIRGTEAF
TRBV18,TRBJ1-2,ASSPLSINYGYT
TRBV5-4,TRBJ2-7,ASSLGQGSSYEQY
TRBV9,TRBJ2-3,ASSVGASTDTQY
TRBV28,TRBJ1-3,ASSPPLDSSGNTIY
TRBV6-1,TRBJ1-1,ASSRTTPFDRL
TRBV7-2,TRBJ1-2,ASSAQTVLYGYT
TRBV5-5,TRBJ2-2,ASSLDLAGDVGELF
TRBV7-3,TRBJ2-3,ASSLGGQGTDTQY
TRBV4-2,TRBJ2-7,ASSQDWAMQSYEQY
TRBV7-3,TRBJ1-1,ASSQDWGREAF
TRBV2,TRBJ2-5,ASSEEVGETQY
TRBV11-2,TRBJ2-7,ASSFGSGTNEQY
TRBV7-3,TRBJ2-5,ASSQLAGRGETQY
TRBV2,TRBJ1-5,ASRSQPGPGSNQPQH
TRBV28,TRBJ2-2,AISSLDRTNGELF
TRBV6-6,TRBJ1-2,ASSPSQGYGYT
TRBV6-1,TRBJ2-3,ASSATVNGGAQDTQY
TRBV15,TRBJ2-3,ATSRGTSGVGMDTQY
TRBV7-2,TRBJ2-5,ASSFKAGPQETQY
TRBV7-6,TRBJ2-7,ASSSDSPLHSYEQY
TRBV19,TRBJ1-2,ASSTGQPNGYT
TRBV11-2,TRBJ2-7,ASSAQTGLPDYEQY
TRBV5-1,TRBJ2-2,ASSLVDSTTGELF
TRBV19,TRBJ2-7,ASSGDPQSGGEGDYEQY
TRBV12-5,TRBJ2-2,ASGTSSGNTGELF
TRBV5-1,TRBJ2-3,ASSLPGTSTDTQY
TRBV7-6,TRBJ1-5,ASSPFEGQPQH
TRBV11-2,TRBJ2-3,ASSPTSGGADTQY
TRBV5-8,TRBJ1-1,ASSLGQTEMNTEAF
TRBV11-2,TRBJ2-1,ASSRETDEQF